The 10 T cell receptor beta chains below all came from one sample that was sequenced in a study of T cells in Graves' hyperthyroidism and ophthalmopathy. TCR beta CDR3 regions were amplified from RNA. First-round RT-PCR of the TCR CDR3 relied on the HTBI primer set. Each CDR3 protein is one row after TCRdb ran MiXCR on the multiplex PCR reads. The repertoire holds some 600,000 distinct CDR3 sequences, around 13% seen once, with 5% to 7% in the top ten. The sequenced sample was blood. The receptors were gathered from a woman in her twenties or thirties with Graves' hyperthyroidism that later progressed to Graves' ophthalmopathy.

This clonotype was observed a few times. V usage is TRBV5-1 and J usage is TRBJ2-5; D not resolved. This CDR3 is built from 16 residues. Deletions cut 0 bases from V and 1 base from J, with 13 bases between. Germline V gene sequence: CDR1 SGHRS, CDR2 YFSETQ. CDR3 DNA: TGCGCCAGCAGCTTGGGGTCTTGGCGCTTCCAAGAGACCCAGTACTTC. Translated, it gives CASSLGSWRFQETQYF.

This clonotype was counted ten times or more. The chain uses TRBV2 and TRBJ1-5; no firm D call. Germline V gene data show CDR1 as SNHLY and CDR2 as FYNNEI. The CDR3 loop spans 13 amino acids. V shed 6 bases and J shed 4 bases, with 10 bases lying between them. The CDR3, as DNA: TGTGCCAGCAGCGTCGACGGTAATCAGCCCCAGCATTTT. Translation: CASSVDGNQPQHF.

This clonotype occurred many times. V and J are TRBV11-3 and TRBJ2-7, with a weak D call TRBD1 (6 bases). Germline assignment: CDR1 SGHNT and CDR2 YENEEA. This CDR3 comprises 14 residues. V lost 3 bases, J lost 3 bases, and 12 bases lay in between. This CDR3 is CASSFRGGIYEQYF. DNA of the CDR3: TGTGCCAGCAGCTTCCGTGGGGGCATCTACGAGCAGTACTTC.

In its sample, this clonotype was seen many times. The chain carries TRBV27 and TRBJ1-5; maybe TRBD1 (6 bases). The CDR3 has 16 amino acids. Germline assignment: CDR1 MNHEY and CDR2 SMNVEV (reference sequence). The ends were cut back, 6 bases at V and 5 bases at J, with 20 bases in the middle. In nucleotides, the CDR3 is TGTGCCAGCAGCCCTTCGAAGGGGGGGGCGTATCAGCCCCAGCATTTT. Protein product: CASSPSKGGAYQPQHF.

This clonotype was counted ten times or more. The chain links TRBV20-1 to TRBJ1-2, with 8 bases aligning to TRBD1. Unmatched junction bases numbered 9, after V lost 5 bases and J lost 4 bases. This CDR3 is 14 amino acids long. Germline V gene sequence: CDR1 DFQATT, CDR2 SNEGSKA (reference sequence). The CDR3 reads CSAPTGDYSYGYTF. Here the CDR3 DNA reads TGCAGTGCTCCGACAGGGGACTACTCCTATGGCTACACCTTC.

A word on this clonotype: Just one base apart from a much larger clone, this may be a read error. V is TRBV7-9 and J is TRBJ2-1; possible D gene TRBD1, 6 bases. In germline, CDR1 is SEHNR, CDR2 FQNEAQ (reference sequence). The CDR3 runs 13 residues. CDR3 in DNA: TGTGCCGGCAGCACATACACAGGGACTGAGCAGTTCTTC. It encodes CAGSTYTGTEQFF.

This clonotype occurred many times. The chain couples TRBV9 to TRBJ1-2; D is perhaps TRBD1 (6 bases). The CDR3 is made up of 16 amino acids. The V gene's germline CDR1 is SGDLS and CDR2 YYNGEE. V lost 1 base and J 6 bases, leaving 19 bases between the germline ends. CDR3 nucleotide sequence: TGTGCCAGCAGCGTACATTCAGGGGTTTCGAAGGATGGCTACACCTTC. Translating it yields CASSVHSGVSKDGYTF.

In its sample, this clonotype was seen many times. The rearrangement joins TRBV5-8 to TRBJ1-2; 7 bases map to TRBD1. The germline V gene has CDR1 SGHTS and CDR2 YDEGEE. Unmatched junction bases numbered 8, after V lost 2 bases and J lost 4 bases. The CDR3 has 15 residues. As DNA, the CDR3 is TGTGCCAGCAGCTTCTCAGGGGGATCGGTCTATGGCTACACCTTC. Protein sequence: CASSFSGGSVYGYTF.

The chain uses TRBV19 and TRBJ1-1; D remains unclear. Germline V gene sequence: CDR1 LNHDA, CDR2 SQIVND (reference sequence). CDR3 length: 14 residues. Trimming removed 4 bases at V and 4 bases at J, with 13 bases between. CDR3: CASSSGKGITEAFF. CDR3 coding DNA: TGTGCCAGTAGTAGTGGGAAGGGCATCACTGAAGCTTTCTTT.

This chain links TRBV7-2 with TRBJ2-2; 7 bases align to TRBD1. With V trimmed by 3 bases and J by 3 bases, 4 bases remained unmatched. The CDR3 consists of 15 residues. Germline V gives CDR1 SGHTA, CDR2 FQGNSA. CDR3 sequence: CASSFGTAYTGELFF. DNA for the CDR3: TGTGCCAGCAGCTTCGGGACAGCCTACACCGGGGAGCTGTTTTTT.